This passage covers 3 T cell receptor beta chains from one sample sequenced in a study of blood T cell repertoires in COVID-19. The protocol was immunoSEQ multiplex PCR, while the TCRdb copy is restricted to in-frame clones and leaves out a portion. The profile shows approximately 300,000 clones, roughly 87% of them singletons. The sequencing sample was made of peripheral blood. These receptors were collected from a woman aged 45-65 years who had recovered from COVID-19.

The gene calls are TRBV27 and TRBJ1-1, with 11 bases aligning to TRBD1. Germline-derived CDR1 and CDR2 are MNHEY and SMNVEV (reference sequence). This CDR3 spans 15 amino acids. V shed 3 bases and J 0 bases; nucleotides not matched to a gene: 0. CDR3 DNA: TGTGCCAGCAGTTTGGGACAGGGGGTGAACACTGAAGCTTTCTTT. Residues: CASSLGQGVNTEAFF.

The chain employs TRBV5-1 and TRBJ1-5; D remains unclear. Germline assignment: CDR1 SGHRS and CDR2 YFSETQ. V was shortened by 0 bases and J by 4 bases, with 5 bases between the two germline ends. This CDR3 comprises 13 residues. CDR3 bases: TGCGCCAGCAGCTTGGAAGAGAATCAGCCCCAGCATTTT. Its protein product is CASSLEENQPQHF.

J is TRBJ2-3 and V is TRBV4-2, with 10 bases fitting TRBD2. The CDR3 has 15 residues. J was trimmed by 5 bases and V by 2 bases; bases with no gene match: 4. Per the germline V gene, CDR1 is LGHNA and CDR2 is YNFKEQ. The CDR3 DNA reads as TGTGCCAGCAGCCAATGGACTAGCGGACGAGATACGCAGTATTTT. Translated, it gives CASSQWTSGRDTQYF.